Listed below are T cell receptor beta chains from one sample, sequenced in a study of T cells after posttransplantation cyclophosphamide. Generated by immunoSEQ multiplex PCR, the TCRdb table keeps only in-frame clones and is missing some. The data contain some 30,000 clones, roughly 90% of them singletons. The sequenced sample was naive CD4+ T cells sorted from blood. Receptors were obtained from a man aged 25-45 years in good health and a related stem cell transplant donor. The conserved cysteine and the conserved F or W are not part of the CDR3 here.

v_gene: TRBV21-1; CDR3aa: ASSNELAVPPTDTQY
v_gene: TRBV21-1; CDR3aa: ASSKVDRAPNAGELF
v_gene: TRBV7-6; CDR3aa: ASAFRDTVDSPLH
v_gene: TRBV2; CDR3aa: AEGYQEKLF
v_gene: TRBV6-5; CDR3aa: ASSYRDIRTDTQY
v_gene: TRBV4-1; CDR3aa: ASSQDSGGSNYGYT
v_gene: TRBV9; CDR3aa: ASSSRSGGAQETQY
v_gene: TRBV5-1; CDR3aa: ASSLGFSEETQY
v_gene: TRBV5-1; CDR3aa: ASSELQGNRNSPLH
v_gene: TRBV2; CDR3aa: ASSEVFRGDSTHYGYT
v_gene: TRBV7-9; CDR3aa: ASSLGPLEGYT
v_gene: TRBV9; CDR3aa: ASSDGTVIHQETQY
v_gene: TRBV6-6; CDR3aa: ATSSSGTGNTIY
v_gene: TRBV6-5; CDR3aa: ASRKQGSMNTEAF
v_gene: TRBV10-3; CDR3aa: AISQDSTAKNIQY
v_gene: TRBV28; CDR3aa: ASSQFSYNEQF
v_gene: TRBV6-6; CDR3aa: ASSTQGRLGY
v_gene: TRBV19; CDR3aa: ASRGARPTNEKLF
v_gene: TRBV18; CDR3aa: ASSGDRTTNEKLF
v_gene: TRBV7-2; CDR3aa: ASSSLAGVEQY
v_gene: TRBV7-9; CDR3aa: ASSSGSGSPSEGDTQY
v_gene: TRBV7-8; CDR3aa: ASSARQGGEQY
v_gene: TRBV2; CDR3aa: ASSGMGPSYNEQF
v_gene: TRBV20-1; CDR3aa: SADRVGEQY
v_gene: TRBV27; CDR3aa: ASSFTGSNEKLF
v_gene: TRBV28; CDR3aa: ASSARVGADTQY
v_gene: TRBV18; CDR3aa: ASSPPLGEGETQY
v_gene: TRBV2; CDR3aa: ASSELAGGWETQY
v_gene: TRBV6-5; CDR3aa: ASSRPSGGYYEQY
v_gene: TRBV5-4; CDR3aa: GSGLAGADTQY
v_gene: TRBV5-6; CDR3aa: ASFGLSGGGYEQY
v_gene: TRBV6-1; CDR3aa: ASSEYQGDTEAF
v_gene: TRBV7-9; CDR3aa: ASSRSGSETQY
v_gene: TRBV28; CDR3aa: ASSVRPDTQY
v_gene: TRBV10-3; CDR3aa: AIRDRAAEAF
v_gene: TRBV15; CDR3aa: ATSGGQGDPTARGYT
v_gene: TRBV9; CDR3aa: ASSVESGPYEQY
v_gene: TRBV10-3; CDR3aa: ATGTGIPYEQY
v_gene: TRBV11-2; CDR3aa: ASSWGDYEQY
v_gene: TRBV19; CDR3aa: ASTIGGGGTDTQY
v_gene: TRBV5-1; CDR3aa: ASSLTSAGPYEQY
v_gene: TRBV5-1; CDR3aa: ASSSVTGVQETQY
v_gene: TRBV14; CDR3aa: ASSRTGVYEKLF
v_gene: TRBV10-1; CDR3aa: ASPAGGPKNSGNTIY
v_gene: TRBV7-2; CDR3aa: ASSLGPQGNQPQH
v_gene: TRBV5-1; CDR3aa: ASSWAGQAAYEQY
v_gene: TRBV7-8; CDR3aa: ASSLFRGGSEAF
v_gene: TRBV5-4; CDR3aa: ASSLEQGGSPLH
v_gene: TRBV6-6; CDR3aa: ASGGRGGRNEQF
v_gene: TRBV29-1; CDR3aa: SVAGGRGTDTQY
v_gene: TRBV5-5; CDR3aa: ASSLVGGGTVNYGYT
v_gene: TRBV6-6; CDR3aa: ASSYRGQNGEAF
v_gene: TRBV9; CDR3aa: ASSVAPLSGSYEQY
v_gene: TRBV14; CDR3aa: ASSRNPVRGGKQY
v_gene: TRBV4-3; CDR3aa: ASSPIGGAQDEQY
v_gene: TRBV10-2; CDR3aa: ASSELPTGGMGQPQH
v_gene: TRBV6-5; CDR3aa: ASSLQGYEQY
v_gene: TRBV27; CDR3aa: ASSRTGKGYEQY
v_gene: TRBV6-5; CDR3aa: ASSRDRDIYGYT